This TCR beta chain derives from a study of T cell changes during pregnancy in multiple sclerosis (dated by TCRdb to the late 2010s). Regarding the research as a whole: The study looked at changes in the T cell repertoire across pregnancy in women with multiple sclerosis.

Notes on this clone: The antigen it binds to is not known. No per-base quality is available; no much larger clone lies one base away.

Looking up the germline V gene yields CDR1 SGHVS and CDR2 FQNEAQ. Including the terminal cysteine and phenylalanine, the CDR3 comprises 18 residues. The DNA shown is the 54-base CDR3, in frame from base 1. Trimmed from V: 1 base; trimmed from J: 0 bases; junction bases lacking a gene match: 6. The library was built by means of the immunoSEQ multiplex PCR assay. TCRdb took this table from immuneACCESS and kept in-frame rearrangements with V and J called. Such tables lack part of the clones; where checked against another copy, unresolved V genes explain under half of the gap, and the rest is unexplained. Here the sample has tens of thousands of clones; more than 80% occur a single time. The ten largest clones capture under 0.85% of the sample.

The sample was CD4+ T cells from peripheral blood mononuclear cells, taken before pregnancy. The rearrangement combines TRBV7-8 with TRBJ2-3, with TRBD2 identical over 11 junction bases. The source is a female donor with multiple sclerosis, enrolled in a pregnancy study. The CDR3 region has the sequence CASSLVASGGTSTDTQYF. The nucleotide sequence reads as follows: TGTGCCAGCAGCTTAGTGGCTAGCGGGGGGACTAGCACAGATACGCAGTATTTT.